The 17 T cell receptor beta chains below all came from one sample that was sequenced in a study of T cell repertoires in ileal Crohn's disease. Produced via immunoSEQ multiplex PCR; TCRdb's table is partial and in-frame only. The top ten hold about 13% of the sample, which has fewer than 10,000 clones, 75% to 85% seen once. Sequencing used ileal tissue. These receptors were obtained from an adult with Crohn's disease.

The chain recombines TRBV7-9 with TRBJ1-3; possible D gene TRBD1, 5 bases. The V end was cut by 5 bases, the J end by 0 bases, with 11 bases between. CDR1 is SEHNR and CDR2 is FQNEAQ in the germline V gene (reference sequence). CDR3 length equals 15 residues. In DNA, the CDR3 is TGTGCCAGCAGCCTTCGACAGAACTCTGGAAACACCATATATTTT. Protein sequence: CASSLRQNSGNTIYF. The full variable domain, in which reference TRBV7-9 and TRBJ1-3 provide the parts outside the CDR3, is DTGVSQNPRHKITKRGQNVTFRCDPISEHNRLYWYRQTLGQGPEFLTYFQNEAQLEKSRLLSDRFSAERPKGSFSTLEIQRTEQGDSAMYLCASSLRQNSGNTIYFGEGSWLTVV.

The chain carries TRBV5-1 and TRBJ2-5, with D perhaps TRBD2 (5 bases). The CDR3 extends over 16 amino acids. V lost 4 bases, J lost 1 base, and 17 bases lay in between. Germline CDR1 is SGHRS and CDR2 is YFSETQ. The CDR3 protein is CASSGARETPQETQYF. The CDR3 region has the DNA TGCGCCAGCAGCGGAGCCCGGGAAACGCCCCAAGAGACCCAGTACTTC.

V and J are TRBV6-1 and TRBJ1-5, with D possibly matching TRBD1 (6 bases). Germline CDR1 MNHNS, CDR2 SASEGT. The CDR3 is 14 amino acids. Deletions cut 5 bases from V and 8 bases from J, with 16 bases between. The CDR3: CASSYISGGEPQHF. CDR3 in DNA: TGTGCCAGCAGTTATATCTCCGGGGGCGAGCCCCAGCATTTT.

This chain connects TRBV7-3 to TRBJ2-1; no reliable D call. The CDR3 consists of 11 residues. Trimming left V 1 base short and J 5 bases short, with 0 bases between. Germline V CDR1 and CDR2: SGHTA, FQGTGA. Here the CDR3 reads CASSLNNEQFF. The CDR3 bases are TGTGCCAGCAGCTTAAACAATGAGCAGTTCTTC.

The rearrangement links TRBV9 to TRBJ1-2; D is undetermined. There are 12 residues in the CDR3. Germline V gene lookup returns CDR1 SGDLS and CDR2 YYNGEE. Trimming cost V 0 bases and J 1 base, with 1 base left between them. CDR3 region: CASSVDNYGYTF. Here the CDR3 DNA reads TGTGCCAGCAGCGTAGATAACTATGGCTACACCTTC.

V usage is TRBV9 and J usage is TRBJ2-1, with D unclear. Germline V gene data show CDR1 as SGDLS and CDR2 as YYNGEE. The CDR3 is 16 residues long. V was shortened by 0 bases and J by 0 bases, with 10 bases between the two germline ends. The CDR3 reads CASSVGPRNSYNEQFF. The CDR3 nucleotides are TGTGCCAGCAGCGTAGGCCCAAGGAACTCCTACAATGAGCAGTTCTTC.

The chain recombines TRBV2 with TRBJ2-7, with D unresolved. Germline values: CDR1 SNHLY, CDR2 FYNNEI. Trimming shortened V by 0 bases and J by 4 bases, and 7 bases separated the two germline ends. This CDR3 comprises 13 residues. The CDR3 region has the DNA TGTGCCAGCAGTGAAGCGAGAAGATACGAGCAGTACTTC. Its protein is CASSEARRYEQYF.

J is TRBJ1-2 and V is TRBV18, with D uncertain. This CDR3 has 13 residues. V lost 3 bases, J lost 2 bases, and 7 bases lay in between. CDR1 KGHSH and CDR2 LQKENI come from the germline V gene. The CDR3 here is CASSPSGNYGYTF. As DNA, the CDR3 is TGTGCCAGCTCACCTTCGGGGAACTATGGCTACACCTTC.

The chain carries TRBV12-1 and TRBJ1-5; no check of the table's D call, TRBD1, against the DNA was made. TRBV12-1 is shown as a pseudogene. There are 17 residues in the CDR3. The chain's CDR3 is CASSFVTGVPYNQPQHF. The CDR3 region has the DNA TGTGCCAGCAGCTTCGTGACAGGGGTCCCCTACAATCAGCCCCAGCATTTT.

This clone was recorded once. The gene calls are TRBV5-1 and TRBJ1-5, with D tentatively TRBD1 (6 bases). The CDR3 consists of 17 residues. Germline values: CDR1 SGHRS, CDR2 YFSETQ. V was clipped by 8 bases and J by 7 bases, with 28 bases between them. CDR3 amino acids: CASSFLRGQRDRQPQHF. The CDR3 bases are TGCGCCAGTTCCTTTCTTCGGGGGCAAAGGGATCGACAGCCCCAGCATTTT.

The V and J genes are TRBV6-6 and TRBJ2-7; 11 nucleotides align to TRBD2. Trimming removed 7 bases from V and 2 bases from J; junction bases left unmatched: 4. Germline V gene sequence: CDR1 MNHNY, CDR2 SVGAGI (reference sequence). This CDR3 is 14 amino acids long. The DNA of the CDR3 is TGTGCCAGCACCTTAGCGGGAGGGGCCTACGAGCAGTACTTC. Translated, it gives CASTLAGGAYEQYF.

There are a few counts of this clone. This sample also contains other DNA sequences that code for the same CDR3. In nucleotides, the CDR3 is TGTGCCAGCAGGGGTAATCAGCCCCAGCATTTT. Protein: CASRGNQPQHF. This chain connects TRBV2 to TRBJ1-5; D is undetermined. Germline V gene lookup returns CDR1 SNHLY and CDR2 FYNNEI. V lost 6 bases and J 4 bases, leaving 4 bases between the germline ends. The CDR3 runs 11 residues.

V usage is TRBV11-3 and J usage is TRBJ2-7, with a weak D call TRBD1 (5 bases). CDR1 SGHNT and CDR2 YENEEA come from the germline V gene. The CDR3 contains 15 residues. Trimming stripped 2 bases from V and 3 bases from J, with 14 bases between. The CDR3 DNA reads as TGTGCCAGCAGCTTAAATAGTAAGGGGATCTACGAGCAGTACTTC. It is translated as CASSLNSKGIYEQYF.

This chain uses TRBV28 with TRBJ2-7; D possibly uses TRBD1 or TRBD2 (5 bases each). Trimming took off 2 bases at V and 5 bases at J, with 19 bases between the two ends. Germline V gene data show CDR1 as MDHEN and CDR2 as SYDVKM. The CDR3 runs to 16 residues. The CDR3 is CASSLGIGAGRDEQYF. The CDR3 DNA is TGTGCCAGCAGTTTAGGAATTGGGGCGGGTAGGGACGAGCAGTACTTC.

J is TRBJ1-1 and V is TRBV6-6; no definite D call. The CDR3 has 11 residues. V lost 10 bases to trimming and J lost 4 bases, with 10 bases between them. Germline V gives CDR1 MNHNY, CDR2 SVGAGI (reference sequence). DNA for the CDR3: TGTGCCACTGAGGAGACCACTGAAGCTTTCTTT. This translates into CATEETTEAFF.

The chain carries TRBV7-3 and TRBJ1-1, with 10 bases aligning to TRBD1. Germline lookup yields CDR1 SGHTA and CDR2 FQGTGA. The V and J ends lost 6 bases and 0 bases, in that order; junction bases with no gene match: 10. The CDR3 is 17 residues long. The CDR3 region has the DNA TGTGCCAGCAGTTCGGGACAGGGGTTCATCATGAACACTGAAGCTTTCTTT. This codes for CASSSGQGFIMNTEAFF.

V usage is TRBV7-2 and J usage is TRBJ1-2; D uncertain. This CDR3 has 13 amino acids. Trimming removed 3 bases at V and 0 bases at J, with 5 bases between. Germline-derived CDR1 and CDR2 are SGHTA and FQGNSA. CDR3 in amino acids: CASSLGTNYGYTF. DNA of the CDR3: TGTGCCAGCAGCTTGGGGACTAACTATGGCTACACCTTC.